This T cell receptor beta chain was observed in a study of blood T cells in healthy people across ages. The study, taken as a whole, reports: Diversity was estimated from one million T cells, and these estimates were considered underestimates. Expanded clonotype shifts may have been confounded, as the donors had an unknown CMV status.

PCR was performed a second time for roughly 7 to 12 cycles using a sample-barcoded 5' primer and a J-beta primer mix. TCRdb reprocessed the 5' RACE reads with MiXCR, giving one entry per CDR3 protein. This sample has about 1.6 million distinct CDR3 sequences, with about 31% found just once. As concerns this clonotype: Its antigen is not identified. The junction and the germline gene differ at one end; a read error may be behind it.

Samples each had at least 5.5 micrograms of total RNA extracted. Sequenced sample: blood. The receptor's source is a woman in her twenties or thirties in good health.

Here the CDR3 DNA reads TGCAGCGTTGAAGATGCAGGAGGCTATAGCACAGGTACGCAGTATTTT. Translation gives CSVEDAGGYSTGTQYF. V is TRBV29-1 and J is TRBJ2-3; TRBD1 or TRBD2 may be the D gene (5 bases each). From germline, CDR1 is SQVTM and CDR2 ANQGSEA. This CDR3 has 16 residues.